Following are 8 T cell receptor beta chains from one sample sequenced in a study of beta chain features in type 1 diabetes. All of the isolated RNA was reverse transcribed, so expressed TCRB transcripts were sequenced. This table comes from immunoSEQ multiplex PCR, and its TCRdb copy is limited to in-frame clones, with some not included. The sample shows approximately 380,000 clones, roughly 16% of them seen only once. Sequenced material: naive CD4+ T cells from blood. These TCRs come from a woman aged 18 to 35 in good health.

This clone turned up a few times. This sequence joins TRBV19 and TRBJ2-6, with unresolved D. This CDR3 has 15 amino acids. Germline CDR1 LNHDA, CDR2 SQIVND (reference sequence). V lost 10 bases, J lost 0 bases, and 13 bases lay in between. In DNA, the CDR3 is TGTGCCATCGGCAGACTTGGCTCTGGGGCCAACGTCCTGACTTTC. The encoded protein is CAIGRLGSGANVLTF.

The chain has TRBV6-5 and TRBJ2-6, with 7 bases that match TRBD1. The CDR3 is 15 residues long. Germline CDR1 reads MNHEY; CDR2 reads SVGAGI. Losses at the gene ends were 6 bases for V and 3 bases for J; bases not matched to a gene: 5. The CDR3, as DNA: TGTGCCAGCAGATCCAGGGGGAGTGGGGCCAACGTCCTGACTTTC. Its protein product is CASRSRGSGANVLTF.

This chain joins TRBV30 and TRBJ1-2; 9 nucleotides match TRBD1. The V segment lost 4 bases and the J segment 1 base; nucleotides outside the gene matches: 4. The CDR3 runs 14 residues. The germline V gene has CDR1 GTSNPN and CDR2 SVGIG (reference sequence). The CDR3 DNA follows: TGTGCCTGGATCGGGACAGGGCTTAACTATGGCTACACCTTC. Encoded protein: CAWIGTGLNYGYTF.

This clone turned up a few times. The V gene is TRBV7-9, the J gene TRBJ2-7, with TRBD1 matching 8 bases. The V and J ends lost 5 bases and 3 bases, in that order; junction bases with no gene match: 3. The CDR3 is 13 amino acids. Germline assignment: CDR1 SEHNR and CDR2 FQNEAQ (reference sequence). The CDR3 sequence is CASSTGGGYEQYF. The CDR3, as DNA: TGTGCCAGCAGCACAGGGGGAGGCTACGAGCAGTACTTC.

The chain couples TRBV7-9 to TRBJ2-7; 9 bases fit TRBD1. The germline gives CDR1 SEHNR, CDR2 FQNEAQ (reference sequence). There are 15 residues in the CDR3. V gave up 4 bases and J gave up 3 bases; unmatched junction bases: 7. The CDR3 DNA reads TGTGCCAGCAGCTCCCGGGACAGGGTACTCTACGAGCAGTACTTC. As protein: CASSSRDRVLYEQYF.

This clone was observed a handful of times. The rearrangement joins TRBV4-1 to TRBJ1-1; D is possibly TRBD1 (5 bases). The V and J ends lost 1 base and 3 bases respectively, with 15 bases between them. Looked up from germline, CDR1 is MGHRA and CDR2 is YSYEKL. CDR3 length equals 16 residues. The CDR3 nucleotides are TGCGCCAGCAGCCAAGGTCCCCCGGGGGTTTACACTGAAGCTTTCTTT. Translating gives CASSQGPPGVYTEAFF.

V gene TRBV29-1 combines with J gene TRBJ1-5, with 7 nucleotides matching TRBD1. The V and J ends lost 5 bases and 3 bases, in that order; junction bases with no gene match: 4. CDR3 length: 13 amino acids. Germline CDR1 is SQVTM and CDR2 is ANQGSEA. CDR3: CSVTGAFNQPQHF. The DNA of the CDR3 is TGCAGCGTTACAGGGGCTTTCAATCAGCCCCAGCATTTT.

The sample holds a few counts of this clone. This chain uses TRBV30 with TRBJ2-6, with TRBD1 matching over 7 bases. Germline CDR1 GTSNPN, CDR2 SVGIG (reference sequence). This CDR3 is 14 amino acids long. The CDR3 DNA reads as TGTGCGTGGGACAGCGACTCTGGGGCCAACGTCCTGACTTTC. It encodes CAWDSDSGANVLTF.